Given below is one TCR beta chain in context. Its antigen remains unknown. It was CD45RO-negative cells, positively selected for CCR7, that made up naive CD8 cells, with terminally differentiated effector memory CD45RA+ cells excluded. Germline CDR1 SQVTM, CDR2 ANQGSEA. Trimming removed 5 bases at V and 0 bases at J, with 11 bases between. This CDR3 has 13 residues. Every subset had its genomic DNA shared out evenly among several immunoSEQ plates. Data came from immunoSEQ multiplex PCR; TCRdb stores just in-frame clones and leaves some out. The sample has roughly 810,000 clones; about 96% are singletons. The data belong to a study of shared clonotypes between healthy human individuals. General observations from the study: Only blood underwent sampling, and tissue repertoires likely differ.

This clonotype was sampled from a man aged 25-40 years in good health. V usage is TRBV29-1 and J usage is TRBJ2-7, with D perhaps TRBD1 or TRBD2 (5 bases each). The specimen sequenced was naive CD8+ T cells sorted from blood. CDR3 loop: CSVRRESSYEQYF. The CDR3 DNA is TGCAGCGTTCGCAGGGAGAGCTCCTACGAGCAGTACTTC.